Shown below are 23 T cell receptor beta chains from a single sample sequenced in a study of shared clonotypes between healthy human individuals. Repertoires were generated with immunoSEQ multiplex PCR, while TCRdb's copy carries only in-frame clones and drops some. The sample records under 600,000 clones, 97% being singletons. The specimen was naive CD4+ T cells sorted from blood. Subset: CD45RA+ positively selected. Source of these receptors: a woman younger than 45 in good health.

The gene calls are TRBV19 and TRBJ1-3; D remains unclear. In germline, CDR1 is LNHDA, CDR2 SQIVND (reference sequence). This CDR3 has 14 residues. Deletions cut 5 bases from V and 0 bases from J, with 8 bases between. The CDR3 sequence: CASSWLSSGNTIYF. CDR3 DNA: TGTGCCAGTAGTTGGCTAAGCTCTGGAAACACCATATATTTT.

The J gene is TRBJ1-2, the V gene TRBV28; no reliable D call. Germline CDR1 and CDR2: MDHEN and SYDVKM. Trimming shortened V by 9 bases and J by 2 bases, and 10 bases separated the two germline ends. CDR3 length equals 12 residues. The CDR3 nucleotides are TGTGCCAGTACCGGGATCAACTATGGCTACACCTTC. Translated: CASTGINYGYTF.

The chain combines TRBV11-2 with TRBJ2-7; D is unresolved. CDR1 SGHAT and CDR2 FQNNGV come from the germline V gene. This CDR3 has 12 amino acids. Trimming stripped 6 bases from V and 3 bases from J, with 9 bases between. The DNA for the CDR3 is TGTGCCAGCAGATCTACACACTACGAGCAGTACTTC. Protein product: CASRSTHYEQYF. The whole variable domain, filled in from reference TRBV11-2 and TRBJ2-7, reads EAGVAQSPRYKIIEKRQSVAFWCNPISGHATLYWYQQILGQGPKLLIQFQNNGVVDDSQLPKDRFSAERLKGVDSTLKIQPAKLEDSAVYLCASRSTHYEQYFGPGTRLTVT.

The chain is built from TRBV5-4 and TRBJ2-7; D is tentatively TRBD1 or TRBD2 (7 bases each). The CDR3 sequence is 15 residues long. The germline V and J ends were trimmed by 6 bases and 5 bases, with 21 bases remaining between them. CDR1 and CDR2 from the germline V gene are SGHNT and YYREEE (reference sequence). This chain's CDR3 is CASTQGGGRGHEQYF. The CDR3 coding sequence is TGTGCCAGCACCCAAGGGGGCGGGAGAGGCCACGAGCAGTACTTC. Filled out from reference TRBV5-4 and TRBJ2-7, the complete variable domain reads ETGVTQSPTHLIKTRGQQVTLRCSSQSGHNTVSWYQQALGQGPQFIFQYYREEENGRGNFPPRFSGLQFPNYSSELNVNALELDDSALYLCASTQGGGRGHEQYFGPGTRLTVT.

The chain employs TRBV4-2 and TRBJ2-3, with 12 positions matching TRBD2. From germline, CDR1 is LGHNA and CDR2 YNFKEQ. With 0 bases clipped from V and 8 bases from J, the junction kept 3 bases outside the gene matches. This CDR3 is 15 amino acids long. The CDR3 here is CASSQETSGGATQYF. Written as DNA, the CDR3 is TGTGCCAGCAGCCAAGAGACTAGCGGGGGTGCTACGCAGTATTTT.

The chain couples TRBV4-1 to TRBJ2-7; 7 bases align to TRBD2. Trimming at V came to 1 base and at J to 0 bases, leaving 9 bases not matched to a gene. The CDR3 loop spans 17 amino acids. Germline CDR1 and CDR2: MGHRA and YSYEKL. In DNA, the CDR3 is TGCGCCAGCAGCCAAGCTATAGCGGGCTCGAGCTCCTACGAGCAGTACTTC. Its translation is CASSQAIAGSSSYEQYF.

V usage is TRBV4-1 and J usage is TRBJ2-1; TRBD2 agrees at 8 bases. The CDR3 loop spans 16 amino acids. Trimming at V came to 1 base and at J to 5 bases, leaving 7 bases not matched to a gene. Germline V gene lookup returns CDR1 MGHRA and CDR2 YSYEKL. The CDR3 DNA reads TGCGCCAGCAGCCAAGTACGAGCGGGAGTCCACAATGAGCAGTTCTTC. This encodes CASSQVRAGVHNEQFF.

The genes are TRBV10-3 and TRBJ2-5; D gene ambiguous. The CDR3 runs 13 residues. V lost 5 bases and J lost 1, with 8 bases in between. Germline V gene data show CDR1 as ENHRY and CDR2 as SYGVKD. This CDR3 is CAISRDFQETQYF. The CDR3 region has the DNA TGTGCCATCAGTAGGGATTTCCAAGAGACCCAGTACTTC.

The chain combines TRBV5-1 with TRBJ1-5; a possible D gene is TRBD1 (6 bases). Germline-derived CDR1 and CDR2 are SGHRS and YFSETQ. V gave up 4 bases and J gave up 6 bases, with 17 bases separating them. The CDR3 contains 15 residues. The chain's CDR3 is CASSPEGGPIQPQHF. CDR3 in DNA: TGCGCCAGCAGCCCGGAGGGGGGCCCAATTCAGCCCCAGCATTTT.

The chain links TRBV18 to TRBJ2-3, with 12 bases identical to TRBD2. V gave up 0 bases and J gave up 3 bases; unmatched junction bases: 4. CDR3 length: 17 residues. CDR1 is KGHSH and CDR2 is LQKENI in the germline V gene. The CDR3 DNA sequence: TGTGCCAGCTCACCACCCCGACTAGCGGGAGTAACAGATACGCAGTATTTT. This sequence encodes CASSPPRLAGVTDTQYF.

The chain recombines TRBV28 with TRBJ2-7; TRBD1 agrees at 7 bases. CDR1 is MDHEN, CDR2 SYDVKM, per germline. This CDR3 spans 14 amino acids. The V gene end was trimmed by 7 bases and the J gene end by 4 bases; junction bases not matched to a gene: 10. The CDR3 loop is CASNLPGQRYEQYF. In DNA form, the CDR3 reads TGTGCCAGCAACCTTCCGGGACAGAGGTACGAGCAGTACTTC.

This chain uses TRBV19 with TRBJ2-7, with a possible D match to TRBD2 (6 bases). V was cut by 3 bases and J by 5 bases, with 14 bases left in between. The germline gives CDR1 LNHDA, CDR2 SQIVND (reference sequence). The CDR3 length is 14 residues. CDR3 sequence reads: CASSIMSGVDEQYF. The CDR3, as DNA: TGTGCCAGTAGTATTATGTCGGGAGTAGACGAGCAGTACTTC.

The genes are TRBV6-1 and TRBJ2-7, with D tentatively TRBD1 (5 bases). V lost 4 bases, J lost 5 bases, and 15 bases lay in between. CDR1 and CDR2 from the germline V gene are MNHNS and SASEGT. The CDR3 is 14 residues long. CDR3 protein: CASSAPGRVHEQYF. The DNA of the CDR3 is TGTGCCAGCAGTGCCCCGGGCAGGGTCCACGAGCAGTACTTC.

Here the CDR3 DNA reads TGTGCCAGCAGCGACAGGGGGATAGACAATGAGCAGTTCTTC. Its translation is CASSDRGIDNEQFF. The rearrangement links TRBV6-4 to TRBJ2-1, with 9 bases lining up with TRBD1. The CDR3 has 14 residues. Trimming at V came to 6 bases and at J to 5 bases, leaving 5 bases not matched to a gene. The V gene's germline CDR1 is MRHNA and CDR2 SNTAGT.

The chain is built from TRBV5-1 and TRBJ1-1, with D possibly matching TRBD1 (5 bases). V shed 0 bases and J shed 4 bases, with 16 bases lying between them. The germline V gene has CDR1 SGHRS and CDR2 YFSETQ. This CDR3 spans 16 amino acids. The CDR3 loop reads CASSLGQGGSITEAFF. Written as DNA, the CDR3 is TGCGCCAGCAGCTTGGGGCAGGGTGGGTCGATCACTGAAGCTTTCTTT. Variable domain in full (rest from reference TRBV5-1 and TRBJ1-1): KAGVTQTPRYLIKTRGQQVTLSCSPISGHRSVSWYQQTPGQGLQFLFEYFSETQRNKGNFPGRFSGRQFSNSRSEMNVSTLELGDSALYLCASSLGQGGSITEAFFGQGTRLTVV.

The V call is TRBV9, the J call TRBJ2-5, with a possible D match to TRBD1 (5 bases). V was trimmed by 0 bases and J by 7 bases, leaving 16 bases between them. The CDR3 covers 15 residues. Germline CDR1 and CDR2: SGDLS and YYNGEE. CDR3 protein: CASSVEVGQDGTQYF. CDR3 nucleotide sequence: TGTGCCAGCAGCGTAGAGGTGGGGCAGGATGGGACCCAGTACTTC.

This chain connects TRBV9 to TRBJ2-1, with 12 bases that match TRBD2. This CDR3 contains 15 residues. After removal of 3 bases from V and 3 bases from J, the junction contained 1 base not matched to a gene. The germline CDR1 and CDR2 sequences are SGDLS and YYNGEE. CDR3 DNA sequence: TGTGCCAGCAGCGGGACTAGCGGGGTCTACAATGAGCAGTTCTTC. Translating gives CASSGTSGVYNEQFF.

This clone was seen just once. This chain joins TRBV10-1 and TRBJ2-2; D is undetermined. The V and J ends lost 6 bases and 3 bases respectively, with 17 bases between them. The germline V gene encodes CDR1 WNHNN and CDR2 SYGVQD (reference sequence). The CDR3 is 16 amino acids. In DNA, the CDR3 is TGCGCCAGCAGGAGTGGCTCTGGGGTCGACACCGGGGAGCTGTTTTTT. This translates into CASRSGSGVDTGELFF.

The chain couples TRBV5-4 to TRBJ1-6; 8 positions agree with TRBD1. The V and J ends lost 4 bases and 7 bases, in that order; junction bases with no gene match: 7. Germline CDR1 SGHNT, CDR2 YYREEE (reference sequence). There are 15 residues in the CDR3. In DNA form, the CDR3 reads TGTGCCAGCAGCCACCAGACAGGGGACAATTCACCCCTCCACTTT. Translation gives CASSHQTGDNSPLHF.

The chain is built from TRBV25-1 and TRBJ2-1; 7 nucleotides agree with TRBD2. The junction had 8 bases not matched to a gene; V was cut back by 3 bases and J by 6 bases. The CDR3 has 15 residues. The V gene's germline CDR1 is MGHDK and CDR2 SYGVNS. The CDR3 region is CASSDPTSRRNEQFF. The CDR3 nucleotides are TGTGCCAGCAGTGACCCGACTAGCCGCCGCAATGAGCAGTTCTTC.

The CDR3 loop is CASSVDRETEAFF. Here the CDR3 DNA reads TGTGCCAGCAGTGTGGACAGGGAAACTGAAGCTTTCTTT. The V and J genes are TRBV2 and TRBJ1-1; 8 nucleotides agree with TRBD1. The CDR3 spans 13 residues. V shed 4 bases, J shed 5 bases, and the junction held 3 bases outside the gene matches. Per the germline V gene, CDR1 is SNHLY and CDR2 is FYNNEI.

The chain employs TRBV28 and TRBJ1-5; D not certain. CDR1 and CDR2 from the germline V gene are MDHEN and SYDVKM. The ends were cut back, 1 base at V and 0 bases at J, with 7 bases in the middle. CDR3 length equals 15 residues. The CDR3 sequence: CASSLSSYSNQPQHF. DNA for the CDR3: TGTGCCAGCAGTTTATCCAGTTATAGCAATCAGCCCCAGCATTTT. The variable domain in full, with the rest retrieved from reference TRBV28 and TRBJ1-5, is DVKVTQSSRYLVKRTGEKVFLECVQDMDHENMFWYRQDPGLGLRLIYFSYDVKMKEKGDIPEGYSVSREKKERFSLILESASTNQTSMYLCASSLSSYSNQPQHFGDGTRLSIL.

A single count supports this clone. CDR3 amino acids: CASSAGQGSNQPQHF. The CDR3 DNA is TGTGCCAGCAGCGCTGGACAGGGGAGCAATCAGCCCCAGCATTTT. This chain connects TRBV5-5 to TRBJ1-5; 9 bases line up with TRBD1. J was trimmed by 1 base and V by 4 bases; bases with no gene match: 3. The length of the CDR3 is 15 residues. In germline, CDR1 is SGHKS, CDR2 YYEKEE (reference sequence).